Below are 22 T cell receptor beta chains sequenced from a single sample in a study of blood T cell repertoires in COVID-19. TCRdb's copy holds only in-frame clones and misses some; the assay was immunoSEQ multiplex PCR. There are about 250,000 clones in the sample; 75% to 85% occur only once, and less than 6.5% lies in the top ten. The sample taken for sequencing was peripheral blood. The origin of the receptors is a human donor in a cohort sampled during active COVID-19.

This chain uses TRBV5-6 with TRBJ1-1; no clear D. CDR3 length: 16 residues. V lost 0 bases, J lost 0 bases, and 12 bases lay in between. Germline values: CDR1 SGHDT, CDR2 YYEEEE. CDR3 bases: TGTGCCAGCAGCTTGGCCCTCGGAGAGTTGAACACTGAAGCTTTCTTT. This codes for CASSLALGELNTEAFF.

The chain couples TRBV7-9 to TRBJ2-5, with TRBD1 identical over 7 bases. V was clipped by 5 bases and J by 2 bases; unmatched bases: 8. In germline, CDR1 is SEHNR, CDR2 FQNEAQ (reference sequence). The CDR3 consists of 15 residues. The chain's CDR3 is CASSIPTGPQETQYF. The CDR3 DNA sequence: TGTGCCAGCAGCATCCCGACAGGGCCTCAAGAGACCCAGTACTTC.

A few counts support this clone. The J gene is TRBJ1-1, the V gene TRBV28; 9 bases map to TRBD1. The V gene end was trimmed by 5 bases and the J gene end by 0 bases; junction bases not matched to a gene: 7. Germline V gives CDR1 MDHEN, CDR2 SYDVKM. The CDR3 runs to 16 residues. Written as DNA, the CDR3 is TGTGCCAGCAGTCCGTGGACAGGGGCGTTGAACACTGAAGCTTTCTTT. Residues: CASSPWTGALNTEAFF.

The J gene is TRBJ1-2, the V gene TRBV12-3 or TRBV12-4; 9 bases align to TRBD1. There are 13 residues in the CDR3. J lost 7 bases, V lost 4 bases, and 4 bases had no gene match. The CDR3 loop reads CASSYTGGGGYTF. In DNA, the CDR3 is TGTGCCAGCAGTTACACAGGGGGCGGTGGCTACACCTTC.

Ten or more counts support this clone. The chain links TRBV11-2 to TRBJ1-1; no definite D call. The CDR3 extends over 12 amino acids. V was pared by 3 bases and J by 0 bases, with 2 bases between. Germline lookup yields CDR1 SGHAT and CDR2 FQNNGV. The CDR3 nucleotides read TGTGCCAGCAGCTTCATGAACACTGAAGCTTTCTTT. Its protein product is CASSFMNTEAFF.

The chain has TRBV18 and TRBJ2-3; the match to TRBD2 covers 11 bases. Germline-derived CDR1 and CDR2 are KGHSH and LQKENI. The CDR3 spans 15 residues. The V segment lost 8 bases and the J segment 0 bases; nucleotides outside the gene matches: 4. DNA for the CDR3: TGTGCCAGCCGGGGGACTAGCGGAAGCACAGATACGCAGTATTTT. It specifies CASRGTSGSTDTQYF. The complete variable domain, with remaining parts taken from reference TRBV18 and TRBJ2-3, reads NAGVMQNPRHLVRRRGQEARLRCSPMKGHSHVYWYRQLPEEGLKFMVYLQKENIIDESGMPKERFSAEFPKEGPSILRIQQVVRGDSAAYFCASRGTSGSTDTQYFGPGTRLTVL.

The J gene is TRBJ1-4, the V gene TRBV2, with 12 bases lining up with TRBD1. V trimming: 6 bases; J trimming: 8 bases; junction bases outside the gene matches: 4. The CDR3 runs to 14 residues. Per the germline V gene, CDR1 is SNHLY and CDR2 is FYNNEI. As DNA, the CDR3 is TGTGCCAGCAGCCGGGACAGGGGGCGGGAAAAACTGTTTTTT. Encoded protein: CASSRDRGREKLFF.

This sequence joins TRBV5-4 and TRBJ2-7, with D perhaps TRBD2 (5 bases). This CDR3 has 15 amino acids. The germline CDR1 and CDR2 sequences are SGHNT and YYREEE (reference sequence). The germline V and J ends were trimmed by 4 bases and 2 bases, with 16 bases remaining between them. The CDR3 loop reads CASSTKAELAYEQYF. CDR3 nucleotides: TGTGCCAGCAGCACCAAAGCGGAATTAGCCTACGAGCAGTACTTC.

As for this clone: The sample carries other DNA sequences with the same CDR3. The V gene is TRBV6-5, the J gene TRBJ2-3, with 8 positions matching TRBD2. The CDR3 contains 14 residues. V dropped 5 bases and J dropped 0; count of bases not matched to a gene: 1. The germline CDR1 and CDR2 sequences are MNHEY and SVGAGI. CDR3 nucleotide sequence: TGTGCCAGCAGTAGCGGGGGAAGCACAGATACGCAGTATTTT. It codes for CASSSGGSTDTQYF.

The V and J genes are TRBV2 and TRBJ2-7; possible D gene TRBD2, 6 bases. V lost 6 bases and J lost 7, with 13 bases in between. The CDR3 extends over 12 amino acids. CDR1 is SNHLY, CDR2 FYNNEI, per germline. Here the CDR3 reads CASSPLAGEQYF. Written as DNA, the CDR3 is TGTGCCAGCAGCCCGCTGGCGGGGGAGCAGTACTTC.

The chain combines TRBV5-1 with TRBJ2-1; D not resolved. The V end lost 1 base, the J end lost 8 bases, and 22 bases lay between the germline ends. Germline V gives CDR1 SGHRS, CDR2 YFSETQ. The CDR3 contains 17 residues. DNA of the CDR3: TGCGCCAGCAGCTTGTCGGTTTTAGCCGATAGATTTTATGAGCAGTTCTTC. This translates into CASSLSVLADRFYEQFF.

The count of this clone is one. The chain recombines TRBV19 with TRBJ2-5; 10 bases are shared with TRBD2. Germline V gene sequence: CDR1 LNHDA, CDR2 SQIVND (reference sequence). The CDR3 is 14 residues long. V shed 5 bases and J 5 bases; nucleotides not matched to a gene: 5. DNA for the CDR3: TGTGCCAGTAGTGTAGCGGGGGGCCACGAGACCCAGTACTTC. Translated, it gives CASSVAGGHETQYF.

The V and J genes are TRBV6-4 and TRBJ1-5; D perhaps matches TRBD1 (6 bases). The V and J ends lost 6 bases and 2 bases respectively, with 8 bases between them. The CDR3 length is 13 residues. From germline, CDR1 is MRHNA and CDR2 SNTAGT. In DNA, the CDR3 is TGTGCCAGCAGCTCAGGGGGCAATCAGCCCCAGCATTTT. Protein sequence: CASSSGGNQPQHF.

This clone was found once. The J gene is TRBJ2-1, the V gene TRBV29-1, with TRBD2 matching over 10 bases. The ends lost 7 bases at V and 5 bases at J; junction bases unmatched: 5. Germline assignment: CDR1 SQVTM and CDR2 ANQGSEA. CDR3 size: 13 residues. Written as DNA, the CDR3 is TGCAGCGGGAGAAGCGGGAGGGACAATGAGCAGTTCTTC. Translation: CSGRSGRDNEQFF.

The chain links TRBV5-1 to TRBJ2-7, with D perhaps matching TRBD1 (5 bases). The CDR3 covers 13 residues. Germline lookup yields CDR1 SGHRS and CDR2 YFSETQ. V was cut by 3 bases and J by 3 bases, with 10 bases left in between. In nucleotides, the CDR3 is TGCGCCAGCAGCTCGACAGAGCTCTACGAGCAGTACTTC. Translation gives CASSSTELYEQYF.

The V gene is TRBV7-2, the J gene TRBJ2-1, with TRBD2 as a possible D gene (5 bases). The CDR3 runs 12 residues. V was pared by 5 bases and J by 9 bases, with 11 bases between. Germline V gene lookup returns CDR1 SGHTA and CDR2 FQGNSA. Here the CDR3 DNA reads TGTGCCAGCAGCCTCTTAGCGAGTGAGCAGTTCTTC. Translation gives CASSLLASEQFF.

The chain's CDR3 is CASSPRQGFNEKLFF. The CDR3 coding sequence is TGTGCCAGCAGCCCGCGACAGGGATTTAATGAAAAACTGTTTTTT. The gene calls are TRBV9 and TRBJ1-4, with 7 positions matching TRBD1. V shed 4 bases, J shed 4 bases, and the junction held 7 bases outside the gene matches. The CDR3 consists of 15 residues. The germline CDR1 and CDR2 sequences are SGDLS and YYNGEE.

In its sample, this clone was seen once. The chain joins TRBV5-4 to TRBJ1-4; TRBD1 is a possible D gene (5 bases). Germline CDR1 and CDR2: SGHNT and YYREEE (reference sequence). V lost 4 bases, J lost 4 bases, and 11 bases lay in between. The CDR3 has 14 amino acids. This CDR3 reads CASSQGLGNEKLFF. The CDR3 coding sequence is TGTGCCAGCAGCCAGGGCCTAGGTAATGAAAAACTGTTTTTT.

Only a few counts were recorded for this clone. The CDR3 region has the DNA TGCGCCAGCAGTGAGGATAGCGATAATTCACCCCTCCACTTT. Residues: CASSEDSDNSPLHF. The rearrangement links TRBV10-1 to TRBJ1-6; D uncertain. This CDR3 has 14 residues. Looked up from germline, CDR1 is WNHNN and CDR2 is SYGVQD (reference sequence). Trimming took off 2 bases at V and 5 bases at J, with 7 bases between the two ends.

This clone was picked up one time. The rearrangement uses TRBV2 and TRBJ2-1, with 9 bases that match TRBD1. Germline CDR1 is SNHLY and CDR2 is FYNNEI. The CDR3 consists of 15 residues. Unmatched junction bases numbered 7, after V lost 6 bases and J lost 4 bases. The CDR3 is CASSAGQGHYNEQFF. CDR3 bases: TGTGCCAGCAGCGCCGGACAGGGGCATTACAATGAGCAGTTCTTC.

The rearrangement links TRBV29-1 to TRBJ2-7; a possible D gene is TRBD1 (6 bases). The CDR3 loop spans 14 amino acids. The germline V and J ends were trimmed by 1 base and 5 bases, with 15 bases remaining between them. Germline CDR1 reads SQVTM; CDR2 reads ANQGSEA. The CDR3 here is CSVEGRGGINEQYF. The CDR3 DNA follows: TGCAGCGTTGAAGGCAGGGGTGGTATTAACGAGCAGTACTTC.

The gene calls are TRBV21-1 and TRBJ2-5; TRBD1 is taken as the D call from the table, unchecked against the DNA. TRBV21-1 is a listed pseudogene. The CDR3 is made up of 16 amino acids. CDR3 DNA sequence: TGTGCCAGCAGCACCCAAAGACAGGGGTGCCAAGAGACCCAGTACTTC. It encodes CASSTQRQGCQETQYF.